This TCR beta chain was identified during a study of cytomegalovirus exposure and HLA in healthy donors. 60 Vbeta and 13 Jbeta primers were used in PCR. TCRdb's table, derived via immunoSEQ multiplex PCR, lists solely in-frame clones and lacks some. This table holds about 60,000 clones. The CDR3 spans 13 residues. CDR1 and CDR2 (germline): MNHEY, SMNVEV (reference sequence). Trimming left V 4 bases short and J 3 bases short, with 7 bases between. As regards this clone: Antigen specificity is unknown.

Study-wide findings and caveats: It emerged from a later analysis that several of the most significant clusters appeared to be linked to common viral pathogens. A list of 164 TCR beta chains associated with cytomegalovirus was given. Earlier results showed most TCR beta V segments being productive about 87% or about 30% of the time. The dataset shows that most TCR sequences were rare, while some public TCRs occurred in many donors.

Sample: PBMCs. The chain combines TRBV27 with TRBJ1-5; unclear D gene. The receptor was derived from a boy aged 10-17 years in good health and CMV-seronegative. CDR3 amino acids: CASSYGNNQPQHF. CDR3 DNA: TGTGCCAGCAGTTACGGGAACAATCAGCCCCAGCATTTT.